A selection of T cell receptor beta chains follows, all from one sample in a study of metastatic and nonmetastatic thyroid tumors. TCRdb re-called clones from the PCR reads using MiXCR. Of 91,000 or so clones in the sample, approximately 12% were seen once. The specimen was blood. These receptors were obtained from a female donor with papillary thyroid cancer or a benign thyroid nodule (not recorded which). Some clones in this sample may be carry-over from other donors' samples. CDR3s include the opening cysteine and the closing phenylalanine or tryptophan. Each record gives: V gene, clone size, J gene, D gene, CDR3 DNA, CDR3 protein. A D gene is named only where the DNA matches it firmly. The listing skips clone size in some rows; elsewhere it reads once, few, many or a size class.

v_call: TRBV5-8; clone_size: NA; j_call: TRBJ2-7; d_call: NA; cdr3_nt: TGTGCCAGCAGCTTGGCCCAGGGATTCACCTACGAGCAGTACTTC; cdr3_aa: CASSLAQGFTYEQYF
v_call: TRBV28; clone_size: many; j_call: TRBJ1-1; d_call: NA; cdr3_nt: TGTGCCAGCAGCCTCACAGGGAAGAACACTGAAGCTTTCTTT; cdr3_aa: CASSLTGKNTEAFF
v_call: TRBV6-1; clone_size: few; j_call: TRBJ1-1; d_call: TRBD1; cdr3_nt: TGTGCCATCACCCTCCAGGGGGGCAGGGTAGTGAACACTGAAGCTTTCTTT; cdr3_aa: CAITLQGGRVVNTEAFF
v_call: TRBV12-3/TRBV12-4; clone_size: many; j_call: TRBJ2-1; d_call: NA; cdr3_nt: TGTGCCAGCAGTTTACGAGGAGGGGCCTACAATGAGCAGTTCTTC; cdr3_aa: CASSLRGGAYNEQFF
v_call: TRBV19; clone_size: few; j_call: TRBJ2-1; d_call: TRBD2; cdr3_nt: TGTGCCAGTAGTATCGGGACTAGCGGGTACAATGAGCAGTTCTTC; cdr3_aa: CASSIGTSGYNEQFF
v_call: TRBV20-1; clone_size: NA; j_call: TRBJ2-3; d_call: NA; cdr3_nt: TGCAGTGCTAGAATGGGGGGCTACGAGACAGATACGCAGTATTTT; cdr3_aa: CSARMGGYETDTQYF
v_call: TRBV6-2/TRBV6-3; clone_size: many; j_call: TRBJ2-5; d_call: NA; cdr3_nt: TGTGCCAGCAGTTCAGGCGGAGCACTAGAGACCCAGTACTTC; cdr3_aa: CASSSGGALETQYF
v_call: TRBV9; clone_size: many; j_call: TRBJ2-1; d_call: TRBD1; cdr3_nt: TGTGCCAGCAGCGTAGATGGACAGGACTACAATGAGCAGTTCTTC; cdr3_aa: CASSVDGQDYNEQFF
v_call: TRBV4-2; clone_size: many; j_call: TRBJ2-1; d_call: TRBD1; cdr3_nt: TGTGCCAGCAGCCAAGGGACAGGATACAATGAGCAGTTCTTC; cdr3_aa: CASSQGTGYNEQFF
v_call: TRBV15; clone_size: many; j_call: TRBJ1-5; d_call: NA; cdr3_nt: TGTGCCACCAGCAGAGGGATCCAGGGGCAGCCCCAGCATTTT; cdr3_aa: CATSRGIQGQPQHF
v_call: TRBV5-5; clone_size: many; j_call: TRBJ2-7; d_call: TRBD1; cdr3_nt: TGTGCCAGCAGACCCACAGGGGATCGGGCCTACGAGCAGTACTTC; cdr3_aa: CASRPTGDRAYEQYF
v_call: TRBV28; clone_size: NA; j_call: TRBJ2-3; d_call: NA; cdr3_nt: TGTGCCAGAAGTTGGGGCACAGATAAGCAGTATTTT; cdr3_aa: CARSWGTDKQYF
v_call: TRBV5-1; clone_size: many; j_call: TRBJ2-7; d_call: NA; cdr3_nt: TGCGCCAGCAGCTTAAGGGGGAGTCTAAACGAGCAGTACTTC; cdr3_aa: CASSLRGSLNEQYF
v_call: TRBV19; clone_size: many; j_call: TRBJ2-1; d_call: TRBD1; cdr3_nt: TGTGCCAGTAGTATGGTCGGACAGGGAGGCTACAATGAGCAGTTCTTC; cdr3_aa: CASSMVGQGGYNEQFF
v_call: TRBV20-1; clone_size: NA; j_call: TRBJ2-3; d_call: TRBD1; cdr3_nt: TGCAGTGCTGCCCGGGACAGGGGTGATCTGGATACGCAGTATTTT; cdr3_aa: CSAARDRGDLDTQYF
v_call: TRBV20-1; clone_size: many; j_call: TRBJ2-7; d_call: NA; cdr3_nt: TGCAGTGCTAGTCTCCAGGGGCCCCTGTACGAGCAGTACTTC; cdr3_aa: CSASLQGPLYEQYF
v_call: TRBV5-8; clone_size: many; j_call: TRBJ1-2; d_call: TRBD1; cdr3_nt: TGTGCCAGCAGCCGCCGTAGGACAGGGAAAAACTATGGCTACACCTTC; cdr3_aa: CASSRRRTGKNYGYTF
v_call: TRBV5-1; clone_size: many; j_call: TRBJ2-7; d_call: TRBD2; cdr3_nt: TGCGCCAGCACCGAAGGACTAGCGCGATCCTACGAGCAGTACTTC; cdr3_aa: CASTEGLARSYEQYF
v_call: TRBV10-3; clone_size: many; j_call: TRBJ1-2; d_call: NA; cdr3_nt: TGTGCCATCAGTGAGCCCTCGACGGACTATGGCTACACCTTC; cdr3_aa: CAISEPSTDYGYTF
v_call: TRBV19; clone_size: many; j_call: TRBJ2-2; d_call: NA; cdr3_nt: TGTGCCAGTAGTTCCCTGGGGTTTGGCGGGGAGCTGTTTTTT; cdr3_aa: CASSSLGFGGELFF
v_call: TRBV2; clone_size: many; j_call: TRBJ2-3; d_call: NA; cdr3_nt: TGTGCCAGCAGTGATTTCAGGGGCGGGTTTGGCACAGATACGCAGTATTTT; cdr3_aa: CASSDFRGGFGTDTQYF
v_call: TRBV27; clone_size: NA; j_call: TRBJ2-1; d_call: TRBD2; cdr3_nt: TGTGCCAGCACCGCTAGCGGGTACAATGAGCAGTTCTTC; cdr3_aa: CASTASGYNEQFF
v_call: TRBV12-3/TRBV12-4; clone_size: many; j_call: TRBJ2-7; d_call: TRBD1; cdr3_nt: TGTGCCAGCAGTTTGGGGACAGGCGGGTCCTACGAGCAGTACTTC; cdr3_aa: CASSLGTGGSYEQYF
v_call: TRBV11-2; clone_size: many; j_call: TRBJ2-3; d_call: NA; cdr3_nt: TGTGCCAGCAGCTTAGTAGGGACCGCCAGGGCAGATACGCAGTATTTT; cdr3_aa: CASSLVGTARADTQYF
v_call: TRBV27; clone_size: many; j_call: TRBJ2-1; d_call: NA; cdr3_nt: TGTGCCAGCAGCCCCTCGGTTAGATTCCGCTACAATGAGCAGTTCTTC; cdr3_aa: CASSPSVRFRYNEQFF
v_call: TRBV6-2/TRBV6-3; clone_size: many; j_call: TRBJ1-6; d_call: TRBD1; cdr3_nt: TGTGCCAGCACCGGACAGGGTTATTCACCCCTCCACTTT; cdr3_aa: CASTGQGYSPLHF
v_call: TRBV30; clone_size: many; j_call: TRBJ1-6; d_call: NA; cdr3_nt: TGTGCCTGGAGAGGGAATTTGAATTCACCCCTCCACTTT; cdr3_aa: CAWRGNLNSPLHF
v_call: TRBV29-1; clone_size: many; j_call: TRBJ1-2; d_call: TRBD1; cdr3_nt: TGCAGCGTTTATACAGGGGGAGGAGGCTACACCTTC; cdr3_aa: CSVYTGGGGYTF
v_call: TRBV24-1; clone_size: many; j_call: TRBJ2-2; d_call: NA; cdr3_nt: TGTGCCACCCGTGGCAAGGGGAACACCGGGGAGCTGTTTTTT; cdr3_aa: CATRGKGNTGELFF
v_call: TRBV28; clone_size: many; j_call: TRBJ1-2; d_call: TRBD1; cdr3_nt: TGTGCCAGCAGTTTACCGACAGGGGATAATGGCTACACCTTC; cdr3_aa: CASSLPTGDNGYTF
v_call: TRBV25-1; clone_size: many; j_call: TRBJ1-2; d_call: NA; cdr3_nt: TGTGCCAGCAGCCCGGGAACTAACTATGGCTACACCTTC; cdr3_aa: CASSPGTNYGYTF
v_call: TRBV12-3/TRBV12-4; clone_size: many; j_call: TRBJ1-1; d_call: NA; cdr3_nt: TGTGCCAGCAGTTTAAAAATGAACACTGAAGCTTTCTTT; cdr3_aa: CASSLKMNTEAFF
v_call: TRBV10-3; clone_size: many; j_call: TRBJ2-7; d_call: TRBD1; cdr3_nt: TGTGCCATCAGTTCGGTCCAGGGGGCAAGGGAGCAGTACTTC; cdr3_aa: CAISSVQGAREQYF
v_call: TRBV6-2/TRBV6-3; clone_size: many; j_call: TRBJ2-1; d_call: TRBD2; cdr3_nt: TGTGCCAGCAGCCGACGGGAGGACTCTCCAGATGAGCAGTTCTTC; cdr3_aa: CASSRREDSPDEQFF
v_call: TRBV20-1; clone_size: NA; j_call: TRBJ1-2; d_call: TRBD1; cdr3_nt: TGCAGTGCTGATTGGACAGGGGCTTACTATGGCTACACCTTC; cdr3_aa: CSADWTGAYYGYTF
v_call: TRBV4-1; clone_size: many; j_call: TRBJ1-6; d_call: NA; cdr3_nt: TGCGCCAGCAGCCCGCGACAGGAGAGCTCCTATAATTCACCCCTCCACTTT; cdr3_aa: CASSPRQESSYNSPLHF
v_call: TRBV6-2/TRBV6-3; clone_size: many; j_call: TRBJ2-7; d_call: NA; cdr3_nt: TGTGCCAGCAGTTATGACCCCACCTACGAGCAGTACTTC; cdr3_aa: CASSYDPTYEQYF
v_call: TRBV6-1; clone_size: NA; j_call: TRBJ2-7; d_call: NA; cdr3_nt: TGTGCCAGCCGTCGGGAACCGGGCGAGCAGTACTTC; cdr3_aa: CASRREPGEQYF
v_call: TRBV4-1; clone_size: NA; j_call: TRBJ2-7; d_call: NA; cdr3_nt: TGCGCCAGCAGCTCCGACAGCTACGAGCAGTACTTC; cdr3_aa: CASSSDSYEQYF
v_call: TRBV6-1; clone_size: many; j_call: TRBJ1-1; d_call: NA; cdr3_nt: TGTGCCAGCAGCGATATGAACACTGAAGCTTTCTTT; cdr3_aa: CASSDMNTEAFF
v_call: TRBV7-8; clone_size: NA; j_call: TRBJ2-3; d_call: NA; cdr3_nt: TGTGCCAGCAGCTTAGACCCCACAGATACGCAGTATTTT; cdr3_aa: CASSLDPTDTQYF
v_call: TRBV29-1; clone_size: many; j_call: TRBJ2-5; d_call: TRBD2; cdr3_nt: TGCAGCGTTGCCCTGGCGGGAGGCCCCGAGACCCAGTACTTC; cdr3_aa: CSVALAGGPETQYF
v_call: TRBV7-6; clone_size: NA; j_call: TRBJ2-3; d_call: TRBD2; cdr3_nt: TGTGCCAGCAGCTTGGGGGTGTCAGCGGGAGGCGCAGATACGCAGTATTTT; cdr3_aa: CASSLGVSAGGADTQYF
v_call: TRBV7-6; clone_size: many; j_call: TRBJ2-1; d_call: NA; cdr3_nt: TGTGCCAGCAGCTTAGTTGGAGGGGCCTCTGAGCAGTTCTTC; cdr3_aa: CASSLVGGASEQFF
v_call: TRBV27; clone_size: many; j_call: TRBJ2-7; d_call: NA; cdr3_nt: TGTGCCAGCAGTTATTTATCGGGGGCTAGCGCAGACGAGCAGTACTTC; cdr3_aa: CASSYLSGASADEQYF
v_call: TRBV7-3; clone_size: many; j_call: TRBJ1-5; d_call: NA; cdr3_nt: TGTGCCAGCAGCTCGGACAGAGATCAGCCCCAGCATTTT; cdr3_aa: CASSSDRDQPQHF
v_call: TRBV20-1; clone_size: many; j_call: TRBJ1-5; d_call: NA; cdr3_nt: TGCAGTGCTAGTCCTGGAGGAGGGCTCAATCAGCCCCAGCATTTT; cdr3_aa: CSASPGGGLNQPQHF
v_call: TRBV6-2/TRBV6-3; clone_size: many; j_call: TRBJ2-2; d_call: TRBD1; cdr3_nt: TGTGCCAGCAGTCCCCCCAATCCGGGACAGGTCACCGGGGAGCTGTTTTTT; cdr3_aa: CASSPPNPGQVTGELFF
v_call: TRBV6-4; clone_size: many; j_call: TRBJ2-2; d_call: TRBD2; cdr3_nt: TGTGCCAGCAAACGGCTAGCGGGAGCCACCGGGGAGCTGTTTTTT; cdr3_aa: CASKRLAGATGELFF
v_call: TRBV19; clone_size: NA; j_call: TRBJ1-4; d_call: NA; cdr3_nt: TGTGCCAGTAGTATAGTATCCCCTTGGGGACTCAATGAAAAACTGTTTTTT; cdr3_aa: CASSIVSPWGLNEKLFF
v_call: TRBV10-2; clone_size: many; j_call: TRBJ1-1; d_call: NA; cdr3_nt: TGCGCCAGCAGGGTTAAACAGTCGAACACTGAAGCTTTCTTT; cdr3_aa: CASRVKQSNTEAFF
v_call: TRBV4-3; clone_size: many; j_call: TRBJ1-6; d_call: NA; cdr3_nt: TGCGCCAGCAGCCAAGATTATAGCCAGCGGGGGGTTCATAATTCACCCCTCCACTTT; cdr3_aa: CASSQDYSQRGVHNSPLHF
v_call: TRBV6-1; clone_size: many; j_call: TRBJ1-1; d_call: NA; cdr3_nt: TGTGCCAGCGGTGGGAACACTGAAGCTTTCTTT; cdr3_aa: CASGGNTEAFF
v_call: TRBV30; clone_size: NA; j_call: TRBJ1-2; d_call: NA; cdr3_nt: TGTGCCTGGATTGACAGTGGGTTCTATGGCTACACCTTC; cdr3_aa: CAWIDSGFYGYTF
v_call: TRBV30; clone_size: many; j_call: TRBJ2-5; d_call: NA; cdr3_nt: TGTGCCCGGATGTTCAGCGGAGTCGGAGAGACCCAGTACTTC; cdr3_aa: CARMFSGVGETQYF
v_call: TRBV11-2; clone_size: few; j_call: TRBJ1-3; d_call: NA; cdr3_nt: TGTGCCAGTAGCTTAGATCCGCCAGGGCCTTCAAACACCATATATTTT; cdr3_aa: CASSLDPPGPSNTIYF